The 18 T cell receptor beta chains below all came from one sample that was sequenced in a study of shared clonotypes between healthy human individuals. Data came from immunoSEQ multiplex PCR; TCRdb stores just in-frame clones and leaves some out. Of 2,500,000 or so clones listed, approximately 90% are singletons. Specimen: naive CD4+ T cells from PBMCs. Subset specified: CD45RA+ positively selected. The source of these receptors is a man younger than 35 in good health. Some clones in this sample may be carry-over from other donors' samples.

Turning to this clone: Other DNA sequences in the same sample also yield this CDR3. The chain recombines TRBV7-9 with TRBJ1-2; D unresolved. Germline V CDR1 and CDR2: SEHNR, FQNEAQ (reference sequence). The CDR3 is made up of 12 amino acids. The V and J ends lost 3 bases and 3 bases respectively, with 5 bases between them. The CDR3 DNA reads TGTGCCAGCAGCTTCGGAGACTATGGCTACACCTTC. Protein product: CASSFGDYGYTF. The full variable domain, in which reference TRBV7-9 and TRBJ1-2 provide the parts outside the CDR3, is DTGVSQNPRHKITKRGQNVTFRCDPISEHNRLYWYRQTLGQGPEFLTYFQNEAQLEKSRLLSDRFSAERPKGSFSTLEIQRTEQGDSAMYLCASSFGDYGYTFGSGTRLTVV.

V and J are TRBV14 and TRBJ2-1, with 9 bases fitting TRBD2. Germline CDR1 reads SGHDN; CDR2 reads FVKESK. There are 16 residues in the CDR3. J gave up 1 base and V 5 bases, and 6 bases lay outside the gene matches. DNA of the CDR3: TGTGCCAGCAGCGCCCGCAGCGGGAGGTCCTACAATGAGCAGTTCTTC. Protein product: CASSARSGRSYNEQFF.

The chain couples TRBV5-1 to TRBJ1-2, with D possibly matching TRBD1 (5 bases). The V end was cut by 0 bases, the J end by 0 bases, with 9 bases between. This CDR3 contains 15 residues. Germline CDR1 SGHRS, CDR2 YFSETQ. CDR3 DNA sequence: TGCGCCAGCAGCTTGGGGGTAGGGGCTAACTATGGCTACACCTTC. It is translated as CASSLGVGANYGYTF.

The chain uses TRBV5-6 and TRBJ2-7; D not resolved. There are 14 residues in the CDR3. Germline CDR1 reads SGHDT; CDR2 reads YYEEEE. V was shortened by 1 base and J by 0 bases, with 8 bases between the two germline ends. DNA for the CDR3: TGTGCCAGCAGCTTGAGAACGGTCTCCTACGAGCAGTACTTC. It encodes CASSLRTVSYEQYF.

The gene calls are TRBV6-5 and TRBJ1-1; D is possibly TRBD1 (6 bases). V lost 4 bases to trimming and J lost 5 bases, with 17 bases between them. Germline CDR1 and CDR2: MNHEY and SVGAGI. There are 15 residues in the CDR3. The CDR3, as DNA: TGTGCCAGCAGTTCGGGCTACAGGGAGGGAACTGAAGCTTTCTTT. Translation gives CASSSGYREGTEAFF.

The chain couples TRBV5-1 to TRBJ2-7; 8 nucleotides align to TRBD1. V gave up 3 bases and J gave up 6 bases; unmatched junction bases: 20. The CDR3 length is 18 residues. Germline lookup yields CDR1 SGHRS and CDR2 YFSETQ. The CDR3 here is CASSSSRVGDRWGLEQYF. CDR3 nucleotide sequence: TGCGCCAGCAGCTCGTCGAGGGTTGGGGACAGGTGGGGGCTCGAGCAGTACTTC.

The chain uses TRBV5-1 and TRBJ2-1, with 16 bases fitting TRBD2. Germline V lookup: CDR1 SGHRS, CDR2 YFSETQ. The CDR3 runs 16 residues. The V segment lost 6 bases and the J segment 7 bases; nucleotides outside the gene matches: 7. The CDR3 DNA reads TGCGCCAGCACTGGATCGGGACTAGCGGGAGGGAATGAGCAGTTCTTC. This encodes CASTGSGLAGGNEQFF.

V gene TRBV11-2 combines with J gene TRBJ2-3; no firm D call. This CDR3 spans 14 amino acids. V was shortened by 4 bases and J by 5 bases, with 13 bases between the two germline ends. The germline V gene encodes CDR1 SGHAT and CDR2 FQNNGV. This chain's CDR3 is CASSSPHKGDTQYF. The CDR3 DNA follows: TGTGCCAGCAGCTCCCCCCACAAGGGAGATACGCAGTATTTT.

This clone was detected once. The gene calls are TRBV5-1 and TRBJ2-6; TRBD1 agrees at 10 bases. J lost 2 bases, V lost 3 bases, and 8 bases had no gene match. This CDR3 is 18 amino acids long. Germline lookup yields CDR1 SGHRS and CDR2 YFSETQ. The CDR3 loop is CASSYIRDRGTGANVLTF. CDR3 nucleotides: TGCGCCAGCAGCTATATCCGGGACAGGGGAACTGGGGCCAACGTCCTGACTTTC.

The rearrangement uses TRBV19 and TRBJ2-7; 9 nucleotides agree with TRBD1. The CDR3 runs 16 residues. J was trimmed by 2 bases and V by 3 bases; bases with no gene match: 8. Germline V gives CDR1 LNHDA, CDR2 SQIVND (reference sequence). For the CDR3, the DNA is TGTGCCAGTAGTATTACTACAGGGGGCGCTACCTACGAGCAGTACTTC. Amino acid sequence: CASSITTGGATYEQYF.

The CDR3 spells CSVEDPSAYEQYF. CDR3 coding DNA: TGCAGCGTTGAAGATCCTAGCGCGTACGAGCAGTACTTC. The V and J genes are TRBV29-1 and TRBJ2-7; perhaps TRBD2 as D (6 bases). The V and J ends lost 0 bases and 4 bases respectively, with 10 bases between them. Germline-derived CDR1 and CDR2 are SQVTM and ANQGSEA. The CDR3 is 13 amino acids.

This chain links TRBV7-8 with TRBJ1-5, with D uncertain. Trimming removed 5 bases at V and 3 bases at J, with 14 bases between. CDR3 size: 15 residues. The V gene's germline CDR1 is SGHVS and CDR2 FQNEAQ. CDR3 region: CASSPATSANQPQHF. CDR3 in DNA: TGTGCCAGCAGCCCTGCGACAAGCGCCAATCAGCCCCAGCATTTT.

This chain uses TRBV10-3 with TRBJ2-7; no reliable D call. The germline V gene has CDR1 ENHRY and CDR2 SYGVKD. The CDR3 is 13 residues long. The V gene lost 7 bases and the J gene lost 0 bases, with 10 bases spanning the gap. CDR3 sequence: CAITDVSSYEQYF. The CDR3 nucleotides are TGTGCCATCACGGACGTAAGCTCCTACGAGCAGTACTTC.

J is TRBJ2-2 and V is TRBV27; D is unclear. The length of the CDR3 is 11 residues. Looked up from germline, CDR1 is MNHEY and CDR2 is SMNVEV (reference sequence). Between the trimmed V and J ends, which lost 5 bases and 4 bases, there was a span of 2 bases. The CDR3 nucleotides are TGTGCCAGCAGTCCCACCGGGGAGCTGTTTTTT. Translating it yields CASSPTGELFF.

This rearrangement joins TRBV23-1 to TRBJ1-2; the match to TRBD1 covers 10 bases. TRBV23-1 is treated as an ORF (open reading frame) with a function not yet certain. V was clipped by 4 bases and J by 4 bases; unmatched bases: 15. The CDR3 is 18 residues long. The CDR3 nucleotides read TGCGCCAGCAGTCGCCCCCTCTCGCGGGGACAGGGGTGCTATGGCTACACCTTC. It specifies CASSRPLSRGQGCYGYTF.

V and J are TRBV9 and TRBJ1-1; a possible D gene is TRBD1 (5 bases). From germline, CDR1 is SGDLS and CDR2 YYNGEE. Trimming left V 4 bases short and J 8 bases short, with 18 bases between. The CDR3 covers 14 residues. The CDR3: CASSPGTLFSEAFF. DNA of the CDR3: TGTGCCAGCAGCCCGGGGACGCTCTTTTCGGAAGCTTTCTTT.

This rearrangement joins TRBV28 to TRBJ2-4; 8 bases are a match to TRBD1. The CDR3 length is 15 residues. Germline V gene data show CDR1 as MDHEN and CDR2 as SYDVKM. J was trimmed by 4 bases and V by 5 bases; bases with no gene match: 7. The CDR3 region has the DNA TGTGCCAGCAGTGTAATTCGGACAGGGAAAAACATTCAGTACTTC. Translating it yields CASSVIRTGKNIQYF.

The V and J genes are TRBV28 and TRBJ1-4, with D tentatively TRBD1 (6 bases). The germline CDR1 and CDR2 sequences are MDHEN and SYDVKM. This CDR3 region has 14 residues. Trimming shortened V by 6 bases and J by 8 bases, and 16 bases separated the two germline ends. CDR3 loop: CASSSPGHREKLFF. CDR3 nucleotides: TGTGCCAGCAGCTCACCGGGACATAGGGAAAAACTGTTTTTT.